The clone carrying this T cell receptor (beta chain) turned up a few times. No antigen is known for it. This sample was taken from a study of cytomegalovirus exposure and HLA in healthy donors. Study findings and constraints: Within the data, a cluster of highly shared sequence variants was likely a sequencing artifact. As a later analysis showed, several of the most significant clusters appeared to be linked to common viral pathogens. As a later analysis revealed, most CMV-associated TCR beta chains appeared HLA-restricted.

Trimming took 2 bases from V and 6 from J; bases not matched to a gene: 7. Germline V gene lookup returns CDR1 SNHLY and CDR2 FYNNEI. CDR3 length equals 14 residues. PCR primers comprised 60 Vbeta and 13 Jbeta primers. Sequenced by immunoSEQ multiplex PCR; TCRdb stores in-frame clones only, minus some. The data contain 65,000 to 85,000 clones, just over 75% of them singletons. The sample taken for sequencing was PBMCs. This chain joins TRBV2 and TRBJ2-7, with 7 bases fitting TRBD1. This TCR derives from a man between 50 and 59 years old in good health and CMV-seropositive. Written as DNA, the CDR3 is TGTGCCAGCAGTGAAAAGGACAGGCCACTCGAGCAGTACTTC. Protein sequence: CASSEKDRPLEQYF.